What follows are 10 T cell receptor beta chains derived from one specimen sequenced in a study of T-cell reconstitution after alpha-beta-depleted transplantation in children. The TCRbeta library incorporated unique molecular identifiers. A single record per CDR3 protein comes from TCRdb applying MiXCR to the PCR reads. The table has roughly 160,000 distinct CDR3 sequences, approximately 12% seen once. The sequencing here drew on PBMCs, taken before TCRalphabeta/CD19-depleted stem cell transplant. The receptor set was obtained from a boy younger than 10 with acute myeloid leukemia, due to receive a stem cell transplant.

This clonotype was counted at least ten times. The rearrangement joins TRBV5-6 to TRBJ1-5, with 10 bases identical to TRBD1. V trimming: 4 bases; J trimming: 4 bases; junction bases outside the gene matches: 8. The V gene's germline CDR1 is SGHDT and CDR2 YYEEEE. This CDR3 has 16 amino acids. In DNA, the CDR3 is TGTGCCAGCAGCGGTCCGGGGACAGGGGAAAATCAGCCCCAGCATTTT. Translation: CASSGPGTGENQPQHF.

This chain uses TRBV4-2 with TRBJ2-7; D is unclear. The V end was cut by 4 bases, the J end by 0 bases, with 7 bases between. Germline CDR1 is LGHNA and CDR2 is YNFKEQ. This CDR3 region has 13 residues. DNA of the CDR3: TGTGCCAGCAGCCCCTGGCTCTCCTACGAGCAGTACGTC. Its protein is CASSPWLSYEQYV.

Of note for this clonotype: It may be a read error: a sequence one base away is much more abundant. The rearrangement joins TRBV3-1 to TRBJ1-2; D gene unclear. The CDR3 length is 15 residues. Germline loops: CDR1 LGHDT, CDR2 YNNKEL (reference sequence). CDR3 nucleotides: TGTGCCAGCTGCCAAGATATGAAACCGAACTATGGCTACACCTTC. Protein product: CASCQDMKPNYGYTF.

This clonotype was recorded at least ten times. In DNA, the CDR3 is TGCGCCAGCAGCCAAGATCGATGGGGGGAGAGTGAAAAACTGTTTTTT. This codes for CASSQDRWGESEKLFF. The chain uses TRBV4-1 and TRBJ1-4; tentative D call: TRBD1 (5 bases). Germline CDR1 and CDR2: MGHRA and YSYEKL. V lost 0 bases, J lost 7 bases, and 15 bases lay in between. The CDR3 contains 16 residues.

Notes on this clonotype: A much larger clone differs from this one at a single base, so this may be a read error. The chain is built from TRBV7-8 and TRBJ2-7; D call uncertain. The CDR3 length is 13 residues. Germline-derived CDR1 and CDR2 are SGHVS and FQNEAQ. The CDR3 region is CASSKEPGPEQHV. In DNA form, the CDR3 reads TGTGCCAGCAGCAAGGAGCCCGGGCCGGAGCAGCACGTC.

This clonotype was recorded at least ten times. Relative to the germline gene, one junction end is altered; a read error may explain this. This chain joins TRBV5-1 and TRBJ2-2, with a weak D call TRBD2 (5 bases). This CDR3 has 14 residues. The germline V gene has CDR1 SGHRS and CDR2 YFSETQ. CDR3 region: CSSSPDFHTGELFF. The CDR3 DNA sequence: TGCTCCAGCAGCCCGGACTTCCACACCGGGGAGCTGTTTTTT.

The chain carries TRBV7-9 and TRBJ2-1; 12 nucleotides agree with TRBD1. With 4 bases clipped from V and 7 bases from J, the junction kept 5 bases outside the gene matches. The germline V gene has CDR1 SEHNR and CDR2 FQNEAQ (reference sequence). The CDR3 has 15 amino acids. CDR3 nucleotide sequence: TGTGCCAGCAGCTGGAGGGACAGGGGGCTGAATGAGCAGTTCTTC. Amino acid sequence: CASSWRDRGLNEQFF. The full variable domain, in which reference TRBV7-9 and TRBJ2-1 provide the parts outside the CDR3, is DTGVSQNPRHKITKRGQNVTFRCDPISEHNRLYWYRQTLGQGPEFLTYFQNEAQLEKSRLLSDRFSAERPKGSFSTLEIQRTEQGDSAMYLCASSWRDRGLNEQFFGPGTRLTVL.

The sample holds many counts of this clonotype. The V gene is TRBV10-3, the J gene TRBJ2-1, with 9 bases aligning to TRBD2. The CDR3 is 14 residues long. V lost 6 bases, J lost 8 bases, and 8 bases stayed unmatched. Germline V CDR1 and CDR2: ENHRY, SYGVKD. CDR3 nucleotides: TGTGCCATCAGAACCGGGACTAGCAACCATGAGCAGTTCTTC. Encoded protein: CAIRTGTSNHEQFF.

This clonotype has at least ten counts. V is TRBV7-9 and J is TRBJ2-7; tentatively, D is TRBD1 (5 bases). Looked up from germline, CDR1 is SEHNR and CDR2 is FQNEAQ (reference sequence). V was trimmed by 7 bases and J by 2 bases, leaving 18 bases between them. The CDR3 runs 15 residues. The CDR3, as DNA: TGTGCCAGCACCCAAACCCTGGGGCCAACCTACGAGCAGTACTTC. Translated, it gives CASTQTLGPTYEQYF.

This clonotype was counted ten times or more. This chain uses TRBV29-1 with TRBJ2-1; the match to TRBD2 covers 11 bases. The CDR3 covers 17 residues. With V trimmed by 6 bases and J by 3 bases, 13 bases remained unmatched. The germline V gene encodes CDR1 SQVTM and CDR2 ANQGSEA. The CDR3 DNA is TGCAGCGTACCGGGACTAGCGGCTATCCGAGACTACAATGAGCAGTTCTTC. It encodes CSVPGLAAIRDYNEQFF.